The 31 T cell receptor beta chains below all came from one sample that was sequenced in a study of cytomegalovirus exposure and HLA in healthy donors. The protocol was immunoSEQ multiplex PCR, while the TCRdb copy is restricted to in-frame clones and leaves out a portion. The sample records about 79,000 clones, approximately 94% being singletons. Sequencing was performed on PBMCs. The receptors come from a woman aged 30 to 39 in good health and CMV-seronegative.

CDR3 DNA sequence: TGCGCCAGCAGGGCGACACAGGGTTCCTACGAGCAGTACTTC. Its protein is CASRATQGSYEQYF. The chain employs TRBV4-1 and TRBJ2-7; possible D gene TRBD1, 6 bases. Trimming left V 6 bases short and J 1 base short, with 13 bases between. CDR1 and CDR2 (germline): MGHRA, YSYEKL. This CDR3 contains 14 residues.

This chain links TRBV7-2 with TRBJ1-1; 10 bases fit TRBD1. The CDR3 has 15 amino acids. The junction had 7 bases not matched to a gene; V was cut back by 4 bases and J by 5 bases. The germline gives CDR1 SGHTA, CDR2 FQGNSA. The chain's CDR3 is CASSSLGQGVTEAFF. The CDR3 DNA reads TGTGCCAGCAGCTCCCTCGGACAGGGGGTAACTGAAGCTTTCTTT.

The chain links TRBV19 to TRBJ2-7; 9 bases line up with TRBD1. After removal of 5 bases from V and 3 bases from J, the junction contained 5 bases not matched to a gene. In germline, CDR1 is LNHDA, CDR2 SQIVND (reference sequence). The CDR3 is 14 residues long. This CDR3 reads CASSARGQGYEQYF. In nucleotides, the CDR3 is TGTGCCAGTAGTGCCAGGGGACAGGGCTACGAGCAGTACTTC. Variable domain in full (rest from reference TRBV19 and TRBJ2-7): DGGITQSPKYLFRKEGQNVTLSCEQNLNHDAMYWYRQDPGQGLRLIYYSQIVNDFQKGDIAEGYSVSREKKESFPLTVTSAQKNPTAFYLCASSARGQGYEQYFGPGTRLTVT.

V usage is TRBV19 and J usage is TRBJ1-2; D perhaps matches TRBD1 (6 bases). Trimming stripped 5 bases from V and 8 bases from J, with 12 bases between. The CDR3 has 12 amino acids. Germline V gene data show CDR1 as LNHDA and CDR2 as SQIVND (reference sequence). The CDR3 spells CASSPMDRGYTF. CDR3 coding DNA: TGTGCCAGTAGTCCTATGGACAGAGGCTACACCTTC.

This chain uses TRBV5-1 with TRBJ2-3; the D is unclear. V was trimmed by 3 bases and J by 5 bases, leaving 4 bases between them. There are 11 residues in the CDR3. Germline V CDR1 and CDR2: SGHRS, YFSETQ. CDR3 sequence: CASSSQDTQYF. The CDR3 DNA reads as TGCGCCAGCAGCTCCCAAGATACGCAGTATTTT.

The chain employs TRBV7-6 and TRBJ2-7; 8 bases agree with TRBD1. The germline V gene encodes CDR1 SGHVS and CDR2 FNYEAQ. J was trimmed by 5 bases and V by 4 bases; bases with no gene match: 4. This CDR3 contains 13 residues. CDR3 nucleotides: TGTGCCAGCAGCTCACAGGGGGGTAACGAGCAGTACTTC. The encoded protein is CASSSQGGNEQYF.

J is TRBJ1-3 and V is TRBV5-4; D remains ambiguous. Trimming shortened V by 0 bases and J by 9 bases, and 28 bases separated the two germline ends. This CDR3 has 19 amino acids. The germline V gene has CDR1 SGHNT and CDR2 YYREEE (reference sequence). CDR3 sequence reads: CASSLAFRRERTLEGTIYF. In DNA, the CDR3 is TGTGCCAGCAGCTTGGCCTTTAGGAGGGAAAGAACTCTGGAAGGCACCATATATTTT.

This chain links TRBV6-1 with TRBJ2-3; 9 nucleotides match TRBD1. V trimming: 4 bases; J trimming: 2 bases; junction bases outside the gene matches: 13. This CDR3 has 18 residues. Germline assignment: CDR1 MNHNS and CDR2 SASEGT. The CDR3 DNA sequence: TGTGCCAGCAGTGCCTGGAGAAGGACAGGGGTAACCACAGATACGCAGTATTTT. It translates to CASSAWRRTGVTTDTQYF.

This chain uses TRBV4-3 with TRBJ1-4; 10 positions match TRBD1. Germline V gene data show CDR1 as LGHNA and CDR2 as YSLEER. The CDR3 extends over 16 amino acids. J was trimmed by 7 bases and V by 3 bases; bases with no gene match: 8. The CDR3 nucleotides are TGCGCCAGCAGCCAGACCAGGACAGGGGGAAGTGAAAAACTGTTTTTT. Translating it yields CASSQTRTGGSEKLFF.

The chain combines TRBV7-9 with TRBJ1-6; possibly TRBD1 for D (5 bases). V was cut by 5 bases and J by 5 bases, with 13 bases left in between. Per germline, CDR1 SEHNR and CDR2 FQNEAQ (reference sequence). This CDR3 has 15 amino acids. Written as DNA, the CDR3 is TGTGCCAGCAGCCCCGGGGGGAACAATAATTCACCCCTCCACTTT. Translation gives CASSPGGNNNSPLHF.

The rearrangement links TRBV28 to TRBJ2-7, with TRBD1 identical over 12 bases. The CDR3 runs to 15 residues. CDR1 is MDHEN and CDR2 is SYDVKM in the germline V gene. The V segment lost 3 bases and the J segment 4 bases; nucleotides outside the gene matches: 4. CDR3 coding DNA: TGTGCCAGCAGTTTGGGACAGGGGGCCCCGTACGAGCAGTACTTC. It translates to CASSLGQGAPYEQYF.

This sequence joins TRBV10-3 and TRBJ1-5, with TRBD1 matching 8 bases. V shed 4 bases, J shed 4 bases, and the junction held 9 bases outside the gene matches. The length of the CDR3 is 16 residues. Germline CDR1 is ENHRY and CDR2 is SYGVKD. The chain's CDR3 is CAISGGTGAFNQPQHF. DNA of the CDR3: TGTGCCATCAGTGGGGGGACAGGCGCCTTTAATCAGCCCCAGCATTTT.

The V and J genes are TRBV9 and TRBJ2-3; 10 bases align to TRBD2. CDR1 is SGDLS and CDR2 is YYNGEE in the germline V gene. V shed 4 bases and J 4 bases; nucleotides not matched to a gene: 6. CDR3 length equals 15 residues. The CDR3 here is CASSPQRGGSDTQYF. DNA for the CDR3: TGTGCCAGCAGCCCCCAGCGGGGGGGCTCAGATACGCAGTATTTT.

This chain links TRBV6-5 with TRBJ1-5, with D unclear. This CDR3 has 13 residues. The germline V gene has CDR1 MNHEY and CDR2 SVGAGI. Trimming cost V 5 bases and J 4 bases, with 9 bases left between them. The CDR3 DNA sequence: TGTGCCAGCAGTCAGGCGATGAATCAGCCCCAGCATTTT. Amino acids: CASSQAMNQPQHF.

The chain carries TRBV28 and TRBJ1-1; D perhaps matches TRBD1 (5 bases). Germline V CDR1 and CDR2: MDHEN, SYDVKM. This CDR3 has 16 residues. V was cut by 5 bases and J by 4 bases, with 20 bases left in between. The CDR3 here is CASSTPRKPGGTEAFF. CDR3 sequence (DNA): TGTGCCAGCAGTACTCCCCGGAAGCCCGGGGGCACTGAAGCTTTCTTT.

As for this clone: A junction end diverges from the germline sequence, so it may reflect a read error. The rearrangement uses TRBV10-2 and TRBJ2-5; TRBD2 is a possible D gene (7 bases). Germline assignment: CDR1 WSHSY and CDR2 SAAADI. The CDR3 is 11 residues long. CDR3 nucleotide sequence: TGCGCCAGCAGTGCGGGGCAGGGGAGGGACTTC. Translation gives CASSAGQGRDF.

This clone was found once. The chain combines TRBV6-6 with TRBJ2-7; 9 bases are shared with TRBD1. J gave up 3 bases and V 4 bases, and 4 bases lay outside the gene matches. The germline V gene encodes CDR1 MNHNY and CDR2 SVGAGI (reference sequence). The CDR3 loop spans 14 amino acids. CDR3 residues: CASSFRGQGYEQYF. DNA of the CDR3: TGTGCCAGCAGTTTCCGGGGACAGGGCTACGAGCAGTACTTC.

The chain carries TRBV6-5 and TRBJ1-3; TRBD1 aligns across 9 bases. The CDR3 extends over 15 amino acids. Trimming cost V 5 bases and J 0 bases; bases outside gene matches: 2. CDR1 is MNHEY, CDR2 SVGAGI, per germline. CDR3 coding DNA: TGTGCCAGCAGTACACAGGGGGCCTCTGGAAACACCATATATTTT. Its protein product is CASSTQGASGNTIYF.

The V and J genes are TRBV7-2 and TRBJ1-6; D perhaps matches TRBD1 (5 bases). Looked up from germline, CDR1 is SGHTA and CDR2 is FQGNSA. CDR3 size: 14 residues. Deletions cut 5 bases from V and 9 bases from J, with 14 bases between. The CDR3 DNA reads TGTGCCAGCAGCGTGGGGCAGGGTGGTTCACCCCTCCACTTT. This gives the protein CASSVGQGGSPLHF.

J is TRBJ2-5 and V is TRBV28; 8 positions match TRBD1. Losses at the gene ends were 3 bases for V and 5 bases for J; bases not matched to a gene: 11. Germline CDR1 is MDHEN and CDR2 is SYDVKM. CDR3 length equals 16 residues. CDR3 protein: CASSLGDQGAGETQYF. CDR3 in DNA: TGTGCCAGCAGTTTGGGCGACCAGGGGGCGGGGGAGACCCAGTACTTC.

This sequence joins TRBV5-4 and TRBJ2-3; D might be TRBD2 (5 bases). Germline CDR1 reads SGHNT; CDR2 reads YYREEE (reference sequence). V lost 4 bases and J 2 bases, leaving 11 bases between the germline ends. CDR3 length equals 14 residues. In DNA, the CDR3 is TGTGCCAGCAGCCTTCGGGATTACACAGATACGCAGTATTTT. This codes for CASSLRDYTDTQYF.

The rearrangement uses TRBV5-1 and TRBJ2-3; tentative D call: TRBD1 (6 bases). The germline V gene has CDR1 SGHRS and CDR2 YFSETQ. The V end was cut by 4 bases, the J end by 2 bases, with 14 bases between. CDR3 length: 15 amino acids. Written as DNA, the CDR3 is TGCGCCAGCAGCCCAACGGGACACTCCACAGATACGCAGTATTTT. Its protein product is CASSPTGHSTDTQYF.

The V and J genes are TRBV28 and TRBJ1-1, with 7 bases matching TRBD1. Trimming took 2 bases from V and 8 from J; bases not matched to a gene: 2. CDR1 MDHEN and CDR2 SYDVKM come from the germline V gene. The CDR3 covers 12 residues. The CDR3 nucleotides read TGTGCCAGCAGTTTACAGGGGGAGGAAGCTTTCTTT. The encoded protein is CASSLQGEEAFF. Full variable domain (outside the CDR3, taken from reference TRBV28 and TRBJ1-1): DVKVTQSSRYLVKRTGEKVFLECVQDMDHENMFWYRQDPGLGLRLIYFSYDVKMKEKGDIPEGYSVSREKKERFSLILESASTNQTSMYLCASSLQGEEAFFGQGTRLTVV.

V is TRBV28 and J is TRBJ1-2; possible D gene TRBD1, 6 bases. There are 12 residues in the CDR3. Trimming removed 4 bases from V and 7 bases from J, with 10 bases in between. The V gene's germline CDR1 is MDHEN and CDR2 SYDVKM. DNA for the CDR3: TGTGCCAGCAGTTCATACAGGGTTGGCTACACCTTC. Translation gives CASSSYRVGYTF.

This clone was picked up one time. The CDR3 loop is CASGPRARGLVDNEQFF. The CDR3 DNA follows: TGTGCCAGCGGCCCCAGGGCTAGGGGCTTGGTGGACAATGAGCAGTTCTTC. The chain links TRBV7-9 to TRBJ2-1; TRBD1 is a possible D gene (5 bases). Germline CDR1 SEHNR, CDR2 FQNEAQ (reference sequence). This CDR3 has 17 residues. V lost 8 bases, J lost 5 bases, and 25 bases lay in between. Based on the CDR3 plus reference TRBV7-9 and TRBJ2-1, the full variable domain is DTGVSQNPRHKITKRGQNVTFRCDPISEHNRLYWYRQTLGQGPEFLTYFQNEAQLEKSRLLSDRFSAERPKGSFSTLEIQRTEQGDSAMYLCASGPRARGLVDNEQFFGPGTRLTVL.

The chain employs TRBV9 and TRBJ2-2; D is possibly TRBD1 (6 bases). Germline values: CDR1 SGDLS, CDR2 YYNGEE. Trimming took off 6 bases at V and 3 bases at J, with 6 bases between the two ends. The CDR3 loop spans 12 amino acids. CDR3 in amino acids: CASNRDTGELFF. The CDR3, as DNA: TGTGCCAGCAACAGGGACACCGGGGAGCTGTTTTTT. The entire variable domain, with the rest obtained from reference TRBV9 and TRBJ2-2, is as follows: DSGVTQTPKHLITATGQRVTLRCSPRSGDLSVYWYQQSLDQGLQFLIQYYNGEERAKGNILERFSAQQFPDLHSELNLSSLELGDSALYFCASNRDTGELFFGEGSRLTVL.

V and J are TRBV30 and TRBJ1-1; 8 bases fit TRBD1. Trimming at V came to 5 bases and at J to 5 bases, leaving 4 bases not matched to a gene. Germline CDR1 is GTSNPN and CDR2 is SVGIG (reference sequence). The CDR3 length is 12 residues. This chain's CDR3 is CAWDRGRTEAFF. In nucleotides, the CDR3 is TGTGCCTGGGACAGGGGACGGACTGAAGCTTTCTTT.

The chain recombines TRBV19 with TRBJ2-1; D may be TRBD1 (6 bases). CDR1 is LNHDA, CDR2 SQIVND, per germline (reference sequence). Trimming took 1 base from V and 6 from J, leaving 16 bases between them. The CDR3 is 16 residues long. The CDR3 DNA reads TGTGCCAGTAGTATAGGGGACACATTATCGTTCAATGAGCAGTTCTTC. Its translation: CASSIGDTLSFNEQFF.

The CDR3 coding sequence is TGCGCCAGCAGCCAACGTCCCGGGACAGGGGAGGTGGTGTATACTGAAGCTTTCTTT. This gives the protein CASSQRPGTGEVVYTEAFF. This chain connects TRBV4-1 to TRBJ1-1, with 10 bases matching TRBD1. With V trimmed by 2 bases and J by 5 bases, 17 bases remained unmatched. Germline CDR1 and CDR2: MGHRA and YSYEKL. The CDR3 extends over 19 amino acids.

The chain recombines TRBV7-3 with TRBJ2-1; TRBD2 is a possible D gene (5 bases). Trimming shortened V by 5 bases and J by 1 base, and 9 bases separated the two germline ends. The length of the CDR3 is 14 residues. Germline-derived CDR1 and CDR2 are SGHTA and FQGTGA. The CDR3, as DNA: TGTGCCAGCAGCCGGGATTTTTCCTACAATGAGCAGTTCTTC. Translation: CASSRDFSYNEQFF.

V is TRBV30 and J is TRBJ2-7; weak D call: TRBD1 (6 bases). The V end was cut by 3 bases, the J end by 5 bases, with 17 bases between. CDR3 length: 14 amino acids. Germline V gene lookup returns CDR1 GTSNPN and CDR2 SVGIG (reference sequence). Here the CDR3 DNA reads TGTGCCTGGAGGACACAGGGAATCTTCCACGAGCAGTACTTC. Protein product: CAWRTQGIFHEQYF.